The 21 T cell receptor beta chains below come from one sample, sequenced in a study of Tregs in tolerant kidney transplant recipients (dated by TCRdb to between 2018 and 2021). The library was made by the immunoSEQ multiplex PCR assay. What TCRdb holds here is the immuneACCESS table cut down to in-frame rearrangements. Part of the clones is not present; checked against another copy, under half of the missing clones reflect an unresolved V gene, and the others are unexplained. The sample table gives about 30,000 clones. The leading ten clones occupy approximately 15% of the sample. According to the study, the label for this sample's time point signals: blood sample drawn before combined kidney and bone marrow transplant. The sequencing here drew on CD8+ T cells from blood, taken before the transplant. Every receptor here comes from a human donor who received a combined kidney and bone marrow transplant.

Note on this clone: The read gets to within 3 residues of the CDR3 end, and the germline J gene fills in the rest. This chain links TRBV18 with TRBJ2-7; 7 bases match TRBD1. Germline-derived CDR1 and CDR2 are KGHSH and LQKENI. V trimming: 2 bases; J trimming: 3 bases; junction bases outside the gene matches: 10. The CDR3 has 16 amino acids. The CDR3: CASSPGLGQPFYEQYF. The sequenced CDR3 bases are TGTGCCAGCTCACCAGGGTTGGGACAGCCCTTCTACGAG.

In regard to this clone: Read sequence stops 3 residues before the CDR3 end, and the germline J gene provides the missing end. V is TRBV19 and J is TRBJ2-7, with 7 bases identical to TRBD1. This CDR3 comprises 13 residues. J gave up 2 bases and V 9 bases, and 7 bases lay outside the gene matches. CDR1 is LNHDA and CDR2 is SQIVND in the germline V gene (reference sequence). Partial CDR3 DNA: TGTGCCAGCGGGAACAGGGGCACCTACGAG. This sequence encodes CASGNRGTYE. The whole CDR3 is CASGNRGTYEQYF.

The CDR3 loop reads CASSLASLNEKLFF. The sequenced CDR3 bases are TGTGCCAGCAGCTTAGCGAGCCTGAATGAAAAA. The chain joins TRBV7-9 to TRBJ1-4; D unresolved. The read falls 3 residues short of the CDR3 end, and the missing part is taken from the germline J gene. The germline V and J ends were trimmed by 0 bases and 5 bases, with 7 bases remaining between them. The CDR3 is 14 amino acids. Germline V gene sequence: CDR1 SEHNR, CDR2 FQNEAQ (reference sequence).

A note on this clone: The CDR3 is cut off 3 residues early in the read; its end comes from the germline J gene. The J gene is TRBJ2-7, the V gene TRBV10-3; tentative D call: TRBD1 (5 bases). CDR1 and CDR2 from the germline V gene are ENHRY and SYGVKD. The CDR3 has 13 residues. The germline V and J ends were trimmed by 2 bases and 2 bases, with 7 bases remaining between them. CDR3 DNA (partial): TGTGCCATCAGTGAGGACAGCACCTACGAG. This translates into CAISEDSTYE. The entire CDR3 reads CAISEDSTYEQYF.

About this clone itself: The CDR3 end falls 3 residues outside the read, so it is completed with the germline J gene. The gene calls are TRBV29-1 and TRBJ2-5; 10 positions match TRBD1. V lost 1 base and J lost 5; bases outside the gene matches: 7. From germline, CDR1 is SQVTM and CDR2 ANQGSEA. The length of the CDR3 is 15 residues. CDR3 amino acids: CSVEGGQGVVETQYF. The sequenced part of the CDR3 DNA is TGCAGCGTTGAAGGTGGACAGGGGGTGGTGGAGACC.

For this clone: The read finishes 3 residues shy of the CDR3 end, and the germline J gene is used to complete it. The genes are TRBV7-6 and TRBJ2-1; TRBD2 aligns across 9 bases. Germline assignment: CDR1 SGHVS and CDR2 FNYEAQ. The CDR3 has 15 amino acids. J was trimmed by 5 bases and V by 6 bases; bases with no gene match: 8. Partial CDR3 DNA: TGTGCCAGCAGTATACTAGCGGGCTTAAACAATGAG. Amino acids: CASSILAGLNNE. The CDR3 reads in full as CASSILAGLNNEQFF. The full variable domain, completed using reference TRBV7-6 and TRBJ2-1, is GAGVSQSPRYKVTKRGQDVALRCDPISGHVSLYWYRQALGQGPEFLTYFNYEAQQDKSGLPNDRFSAERPEGSISTLTIQRTEQRDSAMYRCASSILAGLNNEQFFGPGTRLTVL.

As for this clone: The sequenced fragment ends 3 residues before the CDR3 boundary, so the rest is inferred from the germline J gene. The rearrangement joins TRBV7-9 to TRBJ2-1; TRBD1 agrees at 8 bases. Germline V gene data show CDR1 as SEHNR and CDR2 as FQNEAQ (reference sequence). The CDR3 has 15 residues. The junction had 7 bases not matched to a gene; V was cut back by 5 bases and J by 4 bases. The CDR3 loop is CASSHRQGIYNEQFF. The sequenced part of the CDR3 DNA is TGTGCCAGCAGCCACAGACAGGGGATATACAATGAG.

Note on this clone: The CDR3 is cut off 3 residues early in the read; its end comes from the germline J gene. The V gene is TRBV19, the J gene TRBJ1-4; 11 positions match TRBD1. V shed 8 bases and J 0 bases; nucleotides not matched to a gene: 14. CDR1 is LNHDA and CDR2 is SQIVND in the germline V gene (reference sequence). The CDR3 loop spans 19 amino acids. The CDR3 here is CASPSSGQGAVATNEKLFF. CDR3 DNA (partial): TGTGCCAGTCCATCTTCTGGACAGGGGGCGGTTGCAACTAATGAAAAA.

Notes on this clone: The CDR3 extends 3 residues past the end of the read, so its final part is completed from the germline J gene. The chain joins TRBV19 to TRBJ1-1, with a possible D match to TRBD1 (6 bases). Germline CDR1 is LNHDA and CDR2 is SQIVND (reference sequence). The CDR3 spans 13 residues. V lost 7 bases and J lost 2, with 11 bases in between. The CDR3 DNA, read in part, is TGTGCCAGTACTTGGGGGGGCAACACTGAA. Translating it yields CASTWGGNTE. The whole CDR3 reads CASTWGGNTEAFF.

On this clone: The read halts 3 residues ahead of the CDR3 end, with the missing end drawn from the germline J gene. The rearrangement uses TRBV5-5 and TRBJ2-7, with D maybe TRBD1 (6 bases). The V and J ends lost 3 bases and 5 bases respectively, with 18 bases between them. Germline CDR1 reads SGHKS; CDR2 reads YYEKEE (reference sequence). The CDR3 has 15 amino acids. CDR3 sequence: CASSSPPDSLHEQYF. The covered CDR3 bases are TGTGCCAGCAGCTCACCACCGGACAGTCTCCACGAG.

A remark on this clone: The read finishes 3 residues shy of the CDR3 end, and the germline J gene is used to complete it. The chain has TRBV7-2 and TRBJ2-2; possibly TRBD1 for D (5 bases). Germline loops: CDR1 SGHTA, CDR2 FQGNSA. This CDR3 is built from 15 residues. V was clipped by 6 bases and J by 4 bases, with 15 bases between them. CDR3 loop: CASSTSPQGTGELFF. The DNA read from the CDR3 is TGTGCCAGCAGTACCTCTCCCCAGGGCACCGGGGAG.

The CDR3 DNA, read in part, is TGCGCCAGCAGTGAGGGTTTCCAGGGTGTCTACGAG. Its translation: CASSEGFQGVYE. The entire CDR3 is CASSEGFQGVYEQYF. V usage is TRBV10-1 and J usage is TRBJ2-7; tentative D call: TRBD1 (5 bases). The read gets to within 3 residues of the CDR3 end, and the germline J gene fills in the rest. The germline V gene has CDR1 WNHNN and CDR2 SYGVQD (reference sequence). Between the trimmed V and J ends, which lost 2 bases and 3 bases, there was a span of 14 bases. CDR3 length: 15 amino acids.

In regard to this clone: The CDR3 goes on 3 residues after the read ends, and that part is filled in from the germline J gene. The chain couples TRBV6-2 or TRBV6-3 to TRBJ2-2; weak D call: TRBD2 (6 bases). V was trimmed by 6 bases and J by 9 bases, leaving 14 bases between them. The CDR3 loop spans 13 amino acids. Germline V gives CDR1 MNHEY, CDR2 SVGEGT. The DNA read from the CDR3 is TGTGCCAGCAGCCTCGCTAGCGTTTGGGAG. This gives the protein CASSLASVWE. The whole CDR3 is CASSLASVWELFF.

This clone counts as medium-sized (0.01 to 0.1%) by frequency. The sequenced fragment ends 3 residues before the CDR3 boundary, so the rest is inferred from the germline J gene. The chain couples TRBV14 to TRBJ1-1; TRBD1 aligns across 9 bases. The CDR3 runs to 16 residues. Germline values: CDR1 SGHDN, CDR2 FVKESK. The CDR3 spells CASSHPGQGPLRGAFF. CDR3 DNA, as far as it was read: TGTGCCAGCAGCCACCCTGGACAGGGGCCACTCCGGGGA.

Note on this clone: From the germline J gene comes the end of the CDR3, since the read stops 3 residues before it. The chain employs TRBV14 and TRBJ2-7; TRBD2 is a possible D gene (5 bases). The CDR3 runs to 14 residues. V was pared by 1 base and J by 2 bases, with 9 bases between. Germline CDR1 is SGHDN and CDR2 is FVKESK. This CDR3 reads CASSQVGETYEQYF. The CDR3 bases that were read are TGTGCCAGCAGCCAAGTCGGGGAGACCTACGAG.

Concerning this clone itself: The CDR3 goes on 3 residues after the read ends, and that part is filled in from the germline J gene. V usage is TRBV30 and J usage is TRBJ1-4, with 9 bases fitting TRBD1. This CDR3 contains 15 residues. The V and J ends lost 2 bases and 7 bases, in that order; junction bases with no gene match: 8. In germline, CDR1 is GTSNPN, CDR2 SVGIG (reference sequence). The CDR3 bases that were read are TGTGCCTGGAGTAGCACAGGGGGCGAGTTTGAAAAA. Amino acids: CAWSSTGGEFEK. The CDR3 in full is CAWSSTGGEFEKLFF.

In regard to this clone: Read data end 3 residues before the CDR3 end; the end is taken from the germline J gene. The chain joins TRBV13 to TRBJ2-1, with D perhaps given as TRBD1 or TRBD2 (5 bases each). Germline assignment: CDR1 PRHDT and CDR2 FYEKMQ (reference sequence). Trimming took 4 bases from V and 4 from J, leaving 14 bases between them. The length of the CDR3 is 15 residues. The CDR3 is CASSSQGVSYNEQFF. The sequenced CDR3 bases are TGTGCCAGCAGCTCTCAGGGAGTATCGTACAATGAG.

The CDR3 sequence: CASSYRTGDQPQHF. Partial CDR3 DNA: TGTGCCAGCAGCTACCGGACAGGGGATCAGCCC. The chain has TRBV5-5 and TRBJ1-5; TRBD1 matches at 9 bases. The read gets to within 3 residues of the CDR3 end, and the germline J gene fills in the rest. The germline V gene encodes CDR1 SGHKS and CDR2 YYEKEE (reference sequence). V trimming: 3 bases; J trimming: 5 bases; junction bases outside the gene matches: 3. The CDR3 runs to 14 residues.

Comment on this clone: Read coverage stops 3 residues before the CDR3 terminus; the germline J gene supplies the remainder. The rearrangement uses TRBV2 and TRBJ1-5, with 10 bases aligning to TRBD1. This CDR3 has 17 residues. Germline trimming cut 1 base from V and 0 bases from J; bases unmatched to any gene: 3. Germline CDR1 and CDR2: SNHLY and FYNNEI. Incomplete CDR3 DNA: TGTGCCAGCAGTGAAGGACAGGGGGCCTATAGCAATCAGCCC. This translates into CASSEGQGAYSNQP. From start to end, the CDR3 is CASSEGQGAYSNQPQHF.

On this clone: A read error may account for a junction end that differs from germline. The read ends 3 residues shy of where the CDR3 ends; the end is completed using the germline J gene. The V and J genes are TRBV7-7 and TRBJ2-7; TRBD2 agrees at 11 bases. CDR3 length: 15 residues. Germline V gives CDR1 SSHAT, CDR2 FNYEAQ (reference sequence). The part of the CDR3 DNA that was read is TGTGCTAGCAGCGATCCCCCTAGCGGGAGGTCCGAG. Translating it yields CASSDPPSGRSE. The CDR3 reads in full as CASSDPPSGRSEQYF.

Regarding this clone: The DNA ends 3 residues before the CDR3 does, and the rest of the CDR3 is filled in from the germline J gene. This chain links TRBV2 with TRBJ2-7; tentatively, D is TRBD2 (6 bases). This CDR3 is 15 amino acids long. The V gene lost 8 bases and the J gene lost 3 bases, with 20 bases spanning the gap. Looked up from germline, CDR1 is SNHLY and CDR2 is FYNNEI. CDR3 in amino acids: CASLRFGGSGYEQYF. The CDR3 DNA, read in part, is TGTGCCAGCCTTCGATTCGGGGGATCGGGCTACGAG.